These T cell receptor beta chains were read from a single sample in a study of T cells after yellow fever vaccination. TCRdb processed the 5' RACE reads anew with MiXCR; each CDR3 protein has one entry. The data contain about 130,000 distinct CDR3 sequences, more than 6.5% of them singletons. The sequencing here drew on CD4+ T cells sorted from PBMCs, taken more than 8 days after the first yellow fever vaccination. The receptors originated from a young man who received the YFV17D yellow fever vaccine. Each CDR3 is given with its conserved first and last residue. A D gene is named only where the DNA matches it firmly. Some rows mark clone size as missing; the rest say once, few, many or name a class of expanded clone.

v_gene	d_gene	abundance	j_gene	CDR3aa	CDR3nt
TRBV11-3	NA	NA	TRBJ2-2	CASSLGAQTGELFF	TGTGCCAGCAGCTTAGGGGCACAAACCGGGGAGCTGTTTTTT
TRBV7-8	NA	NA	TRBJ1-5	CASSLMGGINQPQHF	TGTGCCAGCAGCTTAATGGGGGGAATTAACCAGCCCCAGCATTTT
TRBV4-3	NA	many	TRBJ1-5	CASSQVANSNQPQHF	TGCGCCAGCAGCCAAGTCGCGAACAGCAATCAGCCCCAGCATTTT
TRBV7-6	TRBD2	few	TRBJ2-5	CASSSTSPSGGETQYF	TGTGCCAGCAGCTCGACCAGCCCTAGCGGAGGGGAGACCCAGTACTTC
TRBV20-1	TRBD1	many	TRBJ1-6	CSALQGGGTPLHF	TGCAGTGCCTTACAGGGGGGGGGAACACCCCTCCACTTT
TRBV10-3	NA	many	TRBJ2-5	CAIKPGISAETQYF	TGTGCCATCAAGCCAGGGATCTCTGCAGAGACCCAGTACTTC
TRBV7-2	TRBD2	many	TRBJ2-1	CASSFSGAAYNEQFF	TGTGCCAGCAGCTTTAGCGGGGCCGCCTACAATGAGCAGTTCTTC
TRBV19	NA	few	TRBJ2-3	CASSIRTSTDTQYF	TGTGCCAGTAGTATCCGGACGTCCACAGATACGCAGTATTTT
TRBV10-3	TRBD2	few	TRBJ2-1	CAIRGTSGGAINEQFF	TGTGCCATCAGGGGGACTAGCGGGGGGGCAATCAATGAGCAGTTCTTC
TRBV20-1	TRBD2	many	TRBJ2-1	CSARPLAGGYNEQFF	TGCAGTGCTAGACCCCTAGCGGGGGGCTACAATGAGCAGTTCTTC
TRBV19	NA	few	TRBJ2-1	CASRGAAARNEQFF	TGTGCCAGTAGAGGAGCGGCAGCGAGAAATGAGCAGTTCTTC
TRBV20-1	TRBD1	few	TRBJ1-5	CSARSSTGGDQPQHF	TGCAGTGCTAGATCCTCTACAGGGGGTGATCAGCCCCAGCATTTT
TRBV6-5	TRBD1	many	TRBJ2-7	CASSYRGGGDEQYF	TGTGCCAGCAGTTATAGAGGGGGCGGCGACGAGCAGTACTTC
TRBV28	NA	many	TRBJ1-1	CASSPTGPLLAFF	TGTGCCAGCAGTCCTACCGGGCCGCTGTTAGCTTTCTTT
TRBV7-2	NA	many	TRBJ2-6	CASRTGSSGANVLTF	TGTGCCAGCAGAACCGGAAGCTCTGGGGCCAACGTCCTGACTTTC
TRBV10-3	NA	NA	TRBJ2-2	CAISVLGGQDTGELFF	TGTGCCATCAGTGTACTGGGAGGTCAGGACACCGGGGAGCTGTTTTTT
TRBV5-1	NA	many	TRBJ1-1	CASSLGAIGGSVNAFF	TGCGCCAGCAGCTTGGGGGCGATCGGAGGCTCCGTGAATGCTTTCTTT
TRBV12-3/TRBV12-4	NA	NA	TRBJ1-1	CASSLQGTMNTEAFF	TGTGCCAGCAGTTTACAGGGGACCATGAACACTGAAGCTTTCTTT
TRBV6-1	TRBD1	NA	TRBJ1-6	CASRTGFEAPLHF	TGTGCCAGCAGGACAGGGTTCGAGGCACCCCTCCACTTT
TRBV5-1	NA	many	TRBJ2-2	CASRRESGRGTGELFF	TGCGCCAGCAGACGGGAGTCCGGCAGGGGAACCGGGGAGCTGTTTTTT
TRBV25-1	NA	many	TRBJ1-6	CASSDWGTSNSPLHF	TGTGCCAGCAGTGATTGGGGGACAAGTAATTCACCCCTCCACTTT
TRBV28	TRBD1	many	TRBJ1-1	CASKTGYTEAFF	TGTGCCAGCAAGACAGGGTACACTGAAGCTTTCTTT
TRBV20-1	TRBD1	many	TRBJ1-2	CSARDQGAGGYTF	TGCAGTGCTAGAGACCAGGGGGCTGGTGGCTACACCTTC
TRBV5-5	NA	many	TRBJ2-7	CASSRRSGSSDEQYF	TGTGCCAGCAGCCGGCGTTCAGGGTCCTCTGACGAGCAGTACTTC
TRBV12-3/TRBV12-4	TRBD1	many	TRBJ1-2	CASSYRTGGGYGYTF	TGTGCCAGCAGTTATAGGACAGGGGGCGGCTATGGCTACACCTTC
TRBV7-2	NA	few	TRBJ2-3	CASSFRGYTDTQYF	TGTGCCAGCAGCTTTAGGGGGTACACAGATACGCAGTATTTT
TRBV3-1	TRBD2	many	TRBJ2-2	CASSRGLAGATGIAGELFF	TGTGCCAGCAGCCGGGGACTAGCGGGGGCGACGGGGATCGCCGGGGAGCTGTTTTTT
TRBV20-1	NA	few	TRBJ1-5	CSLHQPQHF	TGCAGTCTTCATCAGCCCCAGCATTTT
TRBV20-1	NA	NA	TRBJ2-5	CSAAATSFWETQYF	TGCAGTGCCGCGGCCACTAGCTTCTGGGAGACCCAGTACTTC
TRBV5-1	NA	many	TRBJ1-1	CASSFDGVTEAFF	TGCGCCAGCAGCTTCGATGGGGTCACTGAAGCTTTCTTT
TRBV7-2	TRBD1	many	TRBJ2-7	CASSGDRGYEQYF	TGTGCCAGCAGCGGGGACAGGGGGTACGAGCAGTACTTC
TRBV12-5	TRBD2	NA	TRBJ2-1	CASGLVLWVISGGESYNEQFF	TGTGCTAGTGGTTTGGTACTCTGGGTGATCAGCGGGGGGGAATCTTACAATGAGCAGTTCTTC
TRBV7-2	NA	many	TRBJ1-2	CASSLDRHGYTF	TGTGCCAGCAGCCTCGACAGACATGGCTACACCTTC
TRBV4-1	TRBD2	many	TRBJ2-5	CASSQPRTGGQGTQYF	TGCGCCAGCAGCCAACCCCGGACGGGGGGTCAAGGGACCCAGTACTTC
TRBV4-2	NA	few	TRBJ2-5	CASSQATGRGGETQYF	TGTGCCAGCAGCCAAGCGACGGGCAGGGGAGGAGAGACCCAGTACTTC